The clone carrying this T cell receptor (beta chain) is a singleton in its sample. The data originate from a study of T cell responses to AZD1222 COVID-19 vaccine. Trimming pared 2 bases from V and 8 bases from J, leaving 4 bases between. This CDR3 contains 11 residues. Using immunoSEQ multiplex PCR, the repertoire was profiled, and TCRdb retains in-frame clones only, with some absent. The table includes around 210,000 clones, approximately 94% detected once. This clonotype originated in an adult who received the MenACWY meningococcal vaccine as a control. The V gene is TRBV12-3 or TRBV12-4, the J gene TRBJ2-1; unclear D gene. Source: peripheral blood, taken 28 days after the second dose of the MenACWY control vaccine. CDR3 loop: CASSLLHEQFF. CDR3 coding DNA: TGTGCCAGCAGTTTATTGCATGAGCAGTTCTTC.